Listed below are T cell receptor beta chains from one sample, sequenced in a study of T cell repertoires in cytomegalovirus infection. TCRdb independently ran MiXCR on the reads; one entry per CDR3 protein. The table lists more than 55,000 distinct CDR3 sequences, 20% of them singletons. The antigens for these receptors are not known. The input for sequencing was CD8+ T cells from cultured PBMCs, taken from culture after CMV antigen stimulation. The receptors originated from a human donor in good health (CMV status not recorded). Some clones in this sample may be carry-over from other donors' samples. The CDR3 runs from the conserved cysteine through the conserved F or W. Each record gives: clone size, V gene, J gene, D gene, CDR3 protein, CDR3 DNA. The D gene is left open where the match is weak. Size values are once, few and many counts, or a class for expanded clones, and some rows have none.

clone_size: few; v_call: TRBV7-8; j_call: TRBJ1-1; d_call: -; cdr3_aa: CASSPSLVDTEAFF; cdr3_nt: TGTGCCAGCAGCCCGAGCCTTGTGGACACTGAAGCTTTCTTT
clone_size: -; v_call: TRBV7-9; j_call: TRBJ2-1; d_call: TRBD2; cdr3_aa: CASSFKSGGPSNEQFF; cdr3_nt: TGTGCCAGCAGCTTCAAATCGGGGGGGCCTTCCAATGAGCAGTTCTTC
clone_size: -; v_call: TRBV9; j_call: TRBJ2-2; d_call: -; cdr3_aa: CASSVDGGGTGELFF; cdr3_nt: TGTGCCAGCAGCGTAGATGGGGGAGGCACCGGGGAGCTGTTTTTT
clone_size: -; v_call: TRBV7-7; j_call: TRBJ2-2; d_call: TRBD1; cdr3_aa: CASAGTGGHTGELFF; cdr3_nt: TGTGCTAGCGCCGGGACAGGGGGACACACCGGGGAGCTGTTTTTT
clone_size: few; v_call: TRBV27; j_call: TRBJ2-5; d_call: -; cdr3_aa: CASSYGGSMETQYF; cdr3_nt: TGTGCCAGCAGTTATGGGGGGTCCATGGAGACCCAGTACTTC
clone_size: -; v_call: TRBV7-9; j_call: TRBJ1-4; d_call: TRBD1; cdr3_aa: CASSTLTGDGEKLFF; cdr3_nt: TGTGCCAGCAGCACGCTCACAGGGGACGGTGAAAAACTGTTTTTT
clone_size: -; v_call: TRBV7-2; j_call: TRBJ1-3; d_call: -; cdr3_aa: CASSWEVGGNTIYF; cdr3_nt: TGTGCCAGCAGCTGGGAGGTGGGAGGAAACACCATATATTTT
clone_size: -; v_call: TRBV7-2; j_call: TRBJ2-5; d_call: TRBD2; cdr3_aa: CASSFILARAETQYF; cdr3_nt: TGTGCCAGCAGTTTTATACTAGCGAGGGCGGAGACCCAGTACTTC
clone_size: -; v_call: TRBV7-2; j_call: TRBJ2-3; d_call: -; cdr3_aa: CASSPEAERGFLTDTQYF; cdr3_nt: TGTGCCAGCAGCCCAGAGGCCGAGCGCGGGTTCCTCACAGATACGCAGTATTTT
clone_size: -; v_call: TRBV4-3; j_call: TRBJ2-5; d_call: -; cdr3_aa: CASSQERGGLYQETQYF; cdr3_nt: TGCGCCAGCAGCCAAGAGAGAGGGGGGCTGTATCAAGAGACCCAGTACTTC
clone_size: -; v_call: TRBV7-2; j_call: TRBJ1-1; d_call: -; cdr3_aa: CASSLSRGLHTEAFF; cdr3_nt: TGTGCCAGCAGCTTATCTCGGGGCTTGCACACTGAAGCTTTCTTT
clone_size: -; v_call: TRBV7-3; j_call: TRBJ2-3; d_call: -; cdr3_aa: CASSFLPGDTQYF; cdr3_nt: TGTGCCAGCAGCTTCCTCCCTGGGGATACGCAGTATTTT
clone_size: few; v_call: TRBV10-1; j_call: TRBJ2-1; d_call: TRBD2; cdr3_aa: CASSDPRGLAGGPGDEQFF; cdr3_nt: TGCGCCAGCAGTGACCCTCGGGGACTAGCGGGGGGGCCAGGAGATGAGCAGTTCTTC
clone_size: -; v_call: TRBV6-5; j_call: TRBJ2-5; d_call: -; cdr3_aa: CASSRDRSRQETQYF; cdr3_nt: TGTGCCAGCAGCCGGGACCGCTCCAGACAAGAGACCCAGTACTTC
clone_size: -; v_call: TRBV5-6; j_call: TRBJ1-2; d_call: TRBD1; cdr3_aa: CASSLADRAFLSGYTF; cdr3_nt: TGTGCCAGCAGCTTGGCGGACAGGGCTTTTCTTAGTGGCTACACCTTC
clone_size: -; v_call: TRBV19; j_call: TRBJ2-3; d_call: -; cdr3_aa: CASGLQGLGDTQYF; cdr3_nt: TGTGCCAGTGGACTCCAGGGGTTGGGAGATACGCAGTATTTT
clone_size: -; v_call: TRBV7-2; j_call: TRBJ1-1; d_call: -; cdr3_aa: CASSSSQGTLNTEAFF; cdr3_nt: TGTGCCAGCAGCTCGAGTCAGGGAACGTTGAACACTGAAGCTTTCTTT
clone_size: few; v_call: TRBV7-3; j_call: TRBJ2-1; d_call: -; cdr3_aa: CASSSGDNEQFF; cdr3_nt: TGTGCCAGCAGCTCGGGGGACAATGAGCAGTTCTTC
clone_size: -; v_call: TRBV7-6; j_call: TRBJ2-1; d_call: TRBD2; cdr3_aa: CASSLWTRNEQFF; cdr3_nt: TGTGCCAGCAGCTTATGGACTAGGAATGAGCAGTTCTTC
clone_size: few; v_call: TRBV12-3/TRBV12-4; j_call: TRBJ1-5; d_call: TRBD1; cdr3_aa: CASTLGQGPYSNQPQHF; cdr3_nt: TGTGCCAGCACCCTTGGACAGGGCCCTTATAGCAATCAGCCCCAGCATTTT
clone_size: few; v_call: TRBV19; j_call: TRBJ1-1; d_call: -; cdr3_aa: CASSTGPREAFF; cdr3_nt: TGTGCCAGTAGTACCGGACCCCGGGAAGCTTTCTTT
clone_size: -; v_call: TRBV5-6; j_call: TRBJ2-4; d_call: -; cdr3_aa: CASSYYHRDVTKNIQYF; cdr3_nt: TGTGCCAGCAGCTATTATCACAGGGACGTGACCAAAAACATTCAGTACTTC
clone_size: -; v_call: TRBV4-1; j_call: TRBJ1-1; d_call: -; cdr3_aa: CASSLSQADTEAFF; cdr3_nt: TGCGCCAGCAGCCTGTCCCAGGCGGACACTGAAGCTTTCTTT
clone_size: few; v_call: TRBV27; j_call: TRBJ2-3; d_call: -; cdr3_aa: CASSLYSAGSTDTQYF; cdr3_nt: TGTGCCAGCAGTTTATATAGCGCTGGGAGCACAGATACGCAGTATTTT
clone_size: few; v_call: TRBV7-9; j_call: TRBJ2-1; d_call: TRBD1; cdr3_aa: CASSLEGQRDEQFF; cdr3_nt: TGTGCCAGCAGCTTAGAGGGACAGCGCGATGAGCAGTTCTTC
clone_size: -; v_call: TRBV7-9; j_call: TRBJ2-5; d_call: -; cdr3_aa: CASSLQGRQETQYF; cdr3_nt: TGTGCCAGCAGCTTACAAGGACGCCAAGAGACCCAGTACTTC
clone_size: few; v_call: TRBV12-3/TRBV12-4; j_call: TRBJ2-3; d_call: TRBD2; cdr3_aa: CASSSAFSGGLRSTDTQYF; cdr3_nt: TGTGCCAGCAGTTCCGCTTTTAGCGGGGGCCTTCGTAGCACAGATACGCAGTATTTT
clone_size: -; v_call: TRBV24-1; j_call: TRBJ2-1; d_call: -; cdr3_aa: CATSDFRLNLDEQFF; cdr3_nt: TGTGCCACCAGTGACTTCAGACTGAACTTGGATGAGCAGTTCTTC
clone_size: -; v_call: TRBV7-8; j_call: TRBJ2-2; d_call: -; cdr3_aa: CASSLRQSANTGELFF; cdr3_nt: TGTGCCAGCAGCTTAAGGCAGAGCGCGAACACCGGGGAGCTGTTTTTT
clone_size: few; v_call: TRBV12-3/TRBV12-4; j_call: TRBJ2-5; d_call: TRBD1; cdr3_aa: CASRRQGQETQYF; cdr3_nt: TGTGCCAGCAGGAGACAGGGGCAAGAGACCCAGTACTTC
clone_size: -; v_call: TRBV15; j_call: TRBJ2-1; d_call: TRBD2; cdr3_aa: CATSSAGGYNEQFF; cdr3_nt: TGTGCCACCAGTTCAGCGGGGGGGTACAATGAGCAGTTCTTC
clone_size: few; v_call: TRBV28; j_call: TRBJ1-2; d_call: TRBD1; cdr3_aa: CASSLGTVGGHYGYTF; cdr3_nt: TGTGCCAGCAGCCTTGGGACAGTGGGAGGCCACTATGGCTACACCTTC
clone_size: -; v_call: TRBV7-2; j_call: TRBJ1-2; d_call: TRBD1; cdr3_aa: CASSLARDRGPQGGYTF; cdr3_nt: TGTGCCAGCAGCTTAGCCAGGGACAGGGGGCCCCAGGGTGGCTACACCTTC
clone_size: -; v_call: TRBV7-2; j_call: TRBJ2-2; d_call: -; cdr3_aa: CASSFHDGELFF; cdr3_nt: TGTGCCAGCAGCTTTCATGACGGGGAACTGTTTTTT
clone_size: few; v_call: TRBV5-6; j_call: TRBJ2-1; d_call: -; cdr3_aa: CASSLDMYNEQFF; cdr3_nt: TGTGCCAGCAGCTTGGATATGTACAATGAGCAGTTCTTC
clone_size: -; v_call: TRBV11-2; j_call: TRBJ1-2; d_call: -; cdr3_aa: CASSSGSLASGYTF; cdr3_nt: TGTGCCAGCAGCTCAGGATCGCTGGCCTCCGGCTACACCTTC
clone_size: many; v_call: TRBV7-9; j_call: TRBJ2-5; d_call: -; cdr3_aa: CASSPQEVQETQYF; cdr3_nt: TGTGCCAGCAGCCCACAGGAGGTGCAAGAGACCCAGTACTTC
clone_size: -; v_call: TRBV7-9; j_call: TRBJ1-4; d_call: TRBD1; cdr3_aa: CASSSGQGESEKLFF; cdr3_nt: TGTGCCAGCAGCTCGGGGCAGGGGGAGAGTGAAAAACTGTTTTTT
clone_size: few; v_call: TRBV6-2/TRBV6-3; j_call: TRBJ1-2; d_call: -; cdr3_aa: CASSYDMGSYGYTF; cdr3_nt: TGTGCCAGCAGTTATGATATGGGTAGCTATGGCTACACCTTC
clone_size: -; v_call: TRBV4-1; j_call: TRBJ2-4; d_call: -; cdr3_aa: CASSQLELAKNIQYF; cdr3_nt: TGCGCCAGCAGCCAATTAGAGCTAGCCAAAAACATTCAGTACTTC
clone_size: few; v_call: TRBV6-6; j_call: TRBJ2-1; d_call: TRBD2; cdr3_aa: CASSSGLAVNEQFF; cdr3_nt: TGTGCCAGCAGCTCTGGACTAGCAGTGAATGAGCAGTTCTTC
clone_size: few; v_call: TRBV6-1; j_call: TRBJ2-7; d_call: -; cdr3_aa: CASSDWRDEQYF; cdr3_nt: TGTGCCAGCAGTGATTGGAGGGACGAGCAGTACTTC
clone_size: -; v_call: TRBV7-9; j_call: TRBJ1-1; d_call: -; cdr3_aa: CASLGAGTEAFF; cdr3_nt: TGTGCCAGCTTGGGCGCGGGCACTGAAGCTTTCTTT
clone_size: few; v_call: TRBV15; j_call: TRBJ1-2; d_call: -; cdr3_aa: CATSNGLFARNGYTF; cdr3_nt: TGTGCCACCAGCAACGGACTGTTCGCGAGAAATGGCTACACCTTC
clone_size: few; v_call: TRBV7-8; j_call: TRBJ2-4; d_call: -; cdr3_aa: CASSFGLEWDIQYF; cdr3_nt: TGTGCCAGCAGCTTTGGATTAGAATGGGACATTCAGTACTTC